This T cell receptor beta chain was found in a study of tumor and adjacent non-tumor tissue in lung cancer. Three rounds of nested PCR, following a modified ARM-PCR protocol, produced the TCRbeta library. TCRdb analysed the multiplex PCR reads with MiXCR anew, one entry per CDR3 protein. The table lists tens of thousands of distinct CDR3 sequences, more than 70% of them singletons, with over 25% in the top ten. In the case of this clonotype: An end of the junction differs from the germline gene, which may be a read error.

From germline, CDR1 is SGHAT and CDR2 FQDESV (reference sequence). This CDR3 region has 16 residues. No cell sorting was done before RNA was extracted from the tissue. The source material was lung tumor tissue. The sequence derives from a man in his 60s with non-small cell lung cancer. J is TRBJ2-1 and V is TRBV11-1, with D possibly called TRBD1 or TRBD2 (5 bases each). CDR3: CASSPGTRSGYKEQFF. The CDR3 nucleotides read TGTGCCAGTAGTCCAGGGACGCGGAGCGGATACAAAGAGCAGTTCTTC.